This T cell receptor (beta chain) comes out of a study of metastatic and nonmetastatic thyroid tumors. Study background: Comparative analysis of repertoires was undertaken across blood and tumor or nodule tissue obtained from malignant and benign thyroid patients.

This clone was seen a handful of times. CDR1 MDHEN and CDR2 SYDVKM come from the germline V gene. This CDR3 spans 15 amino acids. V shed 2 bases and J 9 bases; nucleotides not matched to a gene: 8. MiXCR re-clonotyped the PCR reads for TCRdb. The sample has several thousand clones; 25% to 35% are singletons. All patients were untreated before thyroid surgery. This receptor was identified in a female donor with papillary thyroid cancer or a benign thyroid nodule (not recorded which). Some clones in this sample may be carry-over from other donors' samples. The chain joins TRBV28 to TRBJ2-7, with 12 bases that match TRBD2. Sequencing was carried out using adjacent normal tissue. The CDR3 reads CASSLGLAGGPPQYF. For the CDR3, the DNA is TGTGCCAGCAGTTTAGGTCTAGCGGGAGGGCCCCCGCAGTACTTC.